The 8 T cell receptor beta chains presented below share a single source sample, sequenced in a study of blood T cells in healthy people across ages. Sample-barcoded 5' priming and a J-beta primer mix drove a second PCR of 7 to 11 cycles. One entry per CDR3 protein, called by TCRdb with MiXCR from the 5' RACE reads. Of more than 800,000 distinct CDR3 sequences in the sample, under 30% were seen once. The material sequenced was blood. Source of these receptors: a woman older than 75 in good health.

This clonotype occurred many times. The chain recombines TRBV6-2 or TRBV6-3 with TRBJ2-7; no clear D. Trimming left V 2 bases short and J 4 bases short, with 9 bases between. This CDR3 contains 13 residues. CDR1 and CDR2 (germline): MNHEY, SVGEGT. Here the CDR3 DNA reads TGTGCCAGCAGTTACATGGCACTTTACGAGCAGTACTTC. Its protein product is CASSYMALYEQYF.

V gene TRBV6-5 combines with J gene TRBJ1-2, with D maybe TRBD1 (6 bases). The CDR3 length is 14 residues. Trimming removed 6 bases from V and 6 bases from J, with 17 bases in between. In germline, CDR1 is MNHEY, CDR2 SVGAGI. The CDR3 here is CASRGGARGHGYTF. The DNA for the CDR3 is TGTGCCAGCAGAGGGGGGGCGAGGGGACATGGCTACACCTTC.

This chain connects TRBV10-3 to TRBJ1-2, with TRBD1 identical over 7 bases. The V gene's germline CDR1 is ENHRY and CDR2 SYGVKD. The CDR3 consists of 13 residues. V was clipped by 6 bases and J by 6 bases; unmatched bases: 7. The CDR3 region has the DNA TGTGCCATCAGATCTGACAGGGCCGATGGCTACACCTTC. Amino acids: CAIRSDRADGYTF.

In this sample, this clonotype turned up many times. As DNA, the CDR3 is TGCAGCGTTGACCGGGTACGGGATGAGCAGTTCTTC. This translates into CSVDRVRDEQFF. The chain links TRBV29-1 to TRBJ2-1; D unresolved. CDR3 length: 12 amino acids. The germline V and J ends were trimmed by 3 bases and 8 bases, with 11 bases remaining between them. Germline loops: CDR1 SQVTM, CDR2 ANQGSEA.

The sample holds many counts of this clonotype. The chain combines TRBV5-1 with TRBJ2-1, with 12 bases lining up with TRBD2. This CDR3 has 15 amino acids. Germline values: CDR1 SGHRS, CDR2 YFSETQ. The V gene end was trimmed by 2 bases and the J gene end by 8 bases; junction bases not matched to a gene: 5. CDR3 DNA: TGCGCCAGCAGCTTAGGACTAGCGGGGACGGATGAGCAGTTCTTC. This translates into CASSLGLAGTDEQFF. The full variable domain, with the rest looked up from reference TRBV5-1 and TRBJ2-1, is KAGVTQTPRYLIKTRGQQVTLSCSPISGHRSVSWYQQTPGQGLQFLFEYFSETQRNKGNFPGRFSGRQFSNSRSEMNVSTLELGDSALYLCASSLGLAGTDEQFFGPGTRLTVL.

CDR3 region: CASSTRQNGYTF. The DNA of the CDR3 is TGTGCCAGCAGTACCCGACAGAATGGCTACACCTTC. The chain uses TRBV12-3 or TRBV12-4 and TRBJ1-2, with a possible D match to TRBD1 (5 bases). The CDR3 consists of 12 residues. The V end lost 5 bases, the J end lost 6 bases, and 10 bases lay between the germline ends.

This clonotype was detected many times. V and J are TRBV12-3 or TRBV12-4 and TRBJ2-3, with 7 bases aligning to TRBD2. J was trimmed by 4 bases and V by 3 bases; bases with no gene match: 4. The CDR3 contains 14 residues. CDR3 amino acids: CASSLRGYADTQYF. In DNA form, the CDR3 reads TGTGCCAGCAGTTTGCGGGGGTACGCAGATACGCAGTATTTT.

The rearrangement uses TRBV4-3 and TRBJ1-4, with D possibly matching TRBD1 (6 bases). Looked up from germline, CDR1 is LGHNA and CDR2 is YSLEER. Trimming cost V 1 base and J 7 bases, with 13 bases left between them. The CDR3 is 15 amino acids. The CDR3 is CASSQGGAALEKLFF. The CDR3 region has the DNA TGCGCCAGCAGCCAAGGGGGGGCAGCCCTTGAAAAACTGTTTTTT.